The 8 T cell receptor beta chains reported below all come from one sample, sequenced in a study of cytomegalovirus exposure and HLA in healthy donors. Researchers ran the PCR with 60 Vbeta and 13 Jbeta primers. TCRdb's copy holds only in-frame clones and misses some; the assay was immunoSEQ multiplex PCR. The sample has 80,000 to 95,000 clones, approximately 80% seen once. The source material was PBMCs. The receptors derive from a woman in her 30s in good health and CMV-seronegative.

The chain couples TRBV6-4 to TRBJ1-1; D is undetermined. The germline CDR1 and CDR2 sequences are MRHNA and SNTAGT. The CDR3 sequence is 13 residues long. V was trimmed by 4 bases and J by 1 base, leaving 7 bases between them. CDR3 protein: CASSARQNTEAFF. In DNA form, the CDR3 reads TGTGCCAGCAGTGCCCGACAGAACACTGAAGCTTTCTTT.

The V and J genes are TRBV29-1 and TRBJ1-1; D might be TRBD1 (5 bases). Per germline, CDR1 SQVTM and CDR2 ANQGSEA. The CDR3 is made up of 13 amino acids. V was pared by 7 bases and J by 4 bases, with 16 bases between. The CDR3 sequence: CSGCRVVGTEAFF. Written as DNA, the CDR3 is TGCAGCGGATGCAGGGTGGTGGGCACTGAAGCTTTCTTT.

CDR3 nucleotide sequence: TGTGCCAGCAGCCGACCCCTAGGAGATACGCAGTATTTT. It specifies CASSRPLGDTQYF. This chain connects TRBV4-2 to TRBJ2-3; D not resolved. Trimming took off 4 bases at V and 5 bases at J, with 10 bases between the two ends. Germline CDR1 and CDR2: LGHNA and YNFKEQ. The CDR3 totals 13 residues.

The V call is TRBV6-6, the J call TRBJ2-7; D possibly corresponds to TRBD1 (7 bases). This CDR3 contains 14 residues. V was trimmed by 6 bases and J by 7 bases, leaving 19 bases between them. Germline V gene sequence: CDR1 MNHNY, CDR2 SVGAGI (reference sequence). CDR3 bases: TGTGCCAGCAGCGTGCCGGAGGGGGCAAAAGAGCAGTACTTC. Translating it yields CASSVPEGAKEQYF.

The chain carries TRBV6-1 and TRBJ1-5; 9 positions match TRBD1. CDR1 and CDR2 from the germline V gene are MNHNS and SASEGT. The CDR3 runs to 15 residues. The ends lost 1 base at V and 6 bases at J; junction bases unmatched: 4. This chain's CDR3 is CASSEGTGGGQPQHF. In DNA form, the CDR3 reads TGTGCCAGCAGTGAAGGAACAGGGGGCGGTCAGCCCCAGCATTTT.

The chain links TRBV10-3 to TRBJ2-7; D ambiguous. Trimming removed 3 bases from V and 5 bases from J, with 8 bases in between. This CDR3 comprises 12 residues. Germline values: CDR1 ENHRY, CDR2 SYGVKD. The DNA for the CDR3 is TGTGCCATCAGTGACCAATCGGACGAGCAGTACTTC. It yields the protein CAISDQSDEQYF.

V gene TRBV2 combines with J gene TRBJ1-1; a weak D match, TRBD1 (5 bases). Germline CDR1 SNHLY, CDR2 FYNNEI. The V end lost 2 bases, the J end lost 4 bases, and 11 bases lay between the germline ends. This CDR3 comprises 14 residues. The CDR3 nucleotides are TGTGCCAGCAGTGAATCAGGGACTCTCACTGAAGCTTTCTTT. Translation gives CASSESGTLTEAFF.

This clone was seen once. The CDR3 reads CASSFGPSSYEQYF. The DNA for the CDR3 is TGTGCCAGCAGCTTCGGTCCTAGCTCCTACGAGCAGTACTTC. The chain has TRBV7-3 and TRBJ2-7; no clear D gene. With 3 bases removed from V and 0 bases from J, the gap between germline ends came to 9 bases. The length of the CDR3 is 14 residues. Per germline, CDR1 SGHTA and CDR2 FQGTGA. Full variable domain (rest looked up from reference TRBV7-3 and TRBJ2-7): GAGVSQTPSNKVTEKGKYVELRCDPISGHTALYWYRQSLGQGPEFLIYFQGTGAADDSGLPNDRFFAVRPEGSVSTLKIQRTERGDSAVYLCASSFGPSSYEQYFGPGTRLTVT.